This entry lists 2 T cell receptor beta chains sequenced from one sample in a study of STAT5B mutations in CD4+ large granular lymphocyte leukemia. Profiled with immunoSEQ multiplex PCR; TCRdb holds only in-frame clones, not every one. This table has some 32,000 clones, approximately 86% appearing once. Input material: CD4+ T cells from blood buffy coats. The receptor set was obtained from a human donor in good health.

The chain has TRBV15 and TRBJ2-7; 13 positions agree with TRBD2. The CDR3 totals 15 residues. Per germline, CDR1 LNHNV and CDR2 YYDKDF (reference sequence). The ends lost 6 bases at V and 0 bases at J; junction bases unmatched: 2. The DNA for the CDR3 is TGTGCCACCAGTAGACTAGCGGGAGGCTCCTACGAGCAGTACTTC. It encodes CATSRLAGGSYEQYF.

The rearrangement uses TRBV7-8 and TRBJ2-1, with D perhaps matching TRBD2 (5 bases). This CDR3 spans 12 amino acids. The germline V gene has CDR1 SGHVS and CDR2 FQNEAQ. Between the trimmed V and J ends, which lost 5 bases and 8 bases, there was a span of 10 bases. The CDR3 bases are TGTGCCAGCAGCCGAGGAGGAGATGAGCAGTTCTTC. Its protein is CASSRGGDEQFF.